These T cell receptor beta chains were read from a single sample in a study of T cell repertoires in ileal Crohn's disease. Sequencing used immunoSEQ multiplex PCR; TCRdb keeps in-frame clones, though not all of them. Counted here are around 3,100 clones, 81% occurring once; the ten biggest clones make up 4.5% to 5.5%. The source material was ileal tissue. These receptor sequences come from an adult with Crohn's disease. Each CDR3 is given with its conserved first and last residue.

TRBV5-1	TRBJ1-1	CASSLDVGGTEAFF
TRBV28	TRBJ2-1	CASSLSSRGNEQFF
TRBV19	TRBJ1-4	CASSMRQGSEKLFF
TRBV13	TRBJ1-1	CASSLVGGADTEAFF
TRBV5-5	TRBJ2-2	CASSIGTASNTGELFF
TRBV11-2	TRBJ2-3	CASSLTLASGSNTDTQYF
TRBV7-2	TRBJ2-3	CASSWTGLGNTDTQYF
TRBV5-1	TRBJ2-1	CASSSTSGNNEQFF
TRBV10-3	TRBJ2-1	CAISEPTGTYNEQFF
TRBV5-1	TRBJ2-1	CASSLVPAGRTYNEQFF
TRBV18	TRBJ1-1	CASSPLFIGQGNTEAFF
TRBV19	TRBJ2-7	CASERTSGSNEQYF
TRBV2	TRBJ1-1	CASSGVENTEAFF
TRBV5-1	TRBJ2-5	CASSLAGTGGAWAQYF
TRBV27	TRBJ2-1	CASRGGSSYNEQFF
TRBV7-9	TRBJ2-1	CASSYGTGNEQFF
TRBV19	TRBJ2-5	CASSIRGGQEWETQYF
TRBV15	TRBJ2-5	CATSNLAGGSWQETQYF
TRBV5-1	TRBJ1-1	CASSFGGTNTEAFF
TRBV29-1	TRBJ2-1	CSSGQGYNEQFF
TRBV9	TRBJ2-1	CASSVSVGNEQFF
TRBV2	TRBJ2-7	CASSERSGEQYF
TRBV28	TRBJ2-5	CASSPGGRETQYF
TRBV27	TRBJ2-7	CASSSRLTHNYEQYF
TRBV6-1	TRBJ2-7	CASLSGGSYEQYF
TRBV11-2	TRBJ2-1	CASSLLVSSYNEQFF
TRBV18	TRBJ2-7	CASSPPWDTQEQYF
TRBV5-4	TRBJ1-1	CASSNRRALTEAFF
TRBV11-2	TRBJ2-5	CASSSTSGGAGETQYF
TRBV27	TRBJ2-7	CASSFAGASRFGEQYF
TRBV10-3	TRBJ2-7	CAISEPQGDCDEQYF
TRBV29-1	TRBJ2-5	CSVETAGMIETQYF
TRBV4-1	TRBJ1-1	CASSQWTDTEAFF
TRBV5-5	TRBJ2-4	CASSLEGSNIQYF
TRBV5-1	TRBJ2-3	CASSPFGQVSTDTQYF
TRBV5-1	TRBJ2-3	CASSTTGGRTDTQYF
TRBV7-8	TRBJ2-2	CASSPSGAPGELFF
TRBV2	TRBJ2-1	CASSPTSGGRGEQFF
TRBV5-4	TRBJ2-3	CASSLKYGQGLTQYF
TRBV18	TRBJ2-7	CASSPGQGGEQYF
TRBV9	TRBJ2-3	CASSPARGTGTDTQYF
TRBV10-2	TRBJ2-5	CASSVDREKQETQYF